This entry lists 16 T cell receptor beta chains sequenced from one sample in a study of control samples from healthy donors and cancer patients. The data were produced by immunoSEQ multiplex PCR, yet TCRdb's version contains in-frame clones alone and is incomplete. This table holds approximately 87,000 clones, approximately 90% found once. Sample: blood. The receptors derive from a woman aged 50 to 60 in good health.

This chain links TRBV6-6 with TRBJ2-7; TRBD2 matches 7 bases. Germline V gene data show CDR1 as MNHNY and CDR2 as SVGAGI (reference sequence). The CDR3 covers 13 residues. After removal of 9 bases from V and 0 bases from J, the junction contained 5 bases not matched to a gene. This chain's CDR3 is CASLSGNSYEQYF. The DNA for the CDR3 is TGTGCCAGTCTGAGCGGGAACTCCTACGAGCAGTACTTC.

The J gene is TRBJ1-5, the V gene TRBV20-1; D gene ambiguous. CDR3 length: 14 residues. Germline CDR1 DFQATT, CDR2 SNEGSKA (reference sequence). V dropped 3 bases and J dropped 0 bases, with 9 bases sitting between them. DNA for the CDR3: TGCAGTGCTAGTATGGGGATTAGCAATCAGCCCCAGCATTTT. Encoded protein: CSASMGISNQPQHF.

This sequence joins TRBV4-2 and TRBJ2-3; a possible D gene is TRBD1 (6 bases). From germline, CDR1 is LGHNA and CDR2 YNFKEQ. Trimming removed 4 bases from V and 0 bases from J, with 20 bases in between. The length of the CDR3 is 18 residues. In DNA, the CDR3 is TGTGCCAGCAGCCGGCGAAGAATGCTAGGGGGAAGCACAGATACGCAGTATTTT. It yields the protein CASSRRRMLGGSTDTQYF.

This clone was counted between two and nine times. The CDR3 DNA follows: TGTGCCAGCAGTTACTCCCAGGGAGGATCACCCCTCCACTTT. Its translation is CASSYSQGGSPLHF. The chain combines TRBV6-5 with TRBJ1-6; maybe TRBD1 (5 bases). Germline CDR1 MNHEY, CDR2 SVGAGI. V gave up 0 bases and J gave up 10 bases, with 10 bases separating them. The CDR3 is 14 residues long.

This clone was recorded once. The chain employs TRBV28 and TRBJ2-4; perhaps TRBD2 as D (6 bases). Between the trimmed V and J ends, which lost 6 bases and 1 base, there was a span of 7 bases. This CDR3 has 13 residues. CDR1 and CDR2 from the germline V gene are MDHEN and SYDVKM. CDR3 nucleotides: TGTGCCAGCAGGGAGGGGGCCAAAAACATTCAGTACTTC. Its translation is CASREGAKNIQYF.

This clone was observed a single time. This chain connects TRBV7-8 to TRBJ2-2, with unresolved D. The germline V and J ends were trimmed by 1 base and 5 bases, with 14 bases remaining between them. There are 16 residues in the CDR3. Germline CDR1 SGHVS, CDR2 FQNEAQ. The CDR3 DNA sequence: TGTGCCAGCAGCTTAGGATTCGTTCAGAGGACCGGGGAGCTGTTTTTT. Translating it yields CASSLGFVQRTGELFF. Combining the CDR3 with reference TRBV7-8 and TRBJ2-2 gives the whole variable domain GAGVSQSPRYKVAKRGQDVALRCDPISGHVSLFWYQQALGQGPEFLTYFQNEAQLDKSGLPSDRFFAERPEGSVSTLKIQRTQQEDSAVYLCASSLGFVQRTGELFFGEGSRLTVL.

The chain is built from TRBV3-1 (or the pseudogene TRBV3-2) and TRBJ2-1; possibly TRBD1 or TRBD2 for D (5 bases each). The germline V and J ends were trimmed by 1 base and 10 bases, with 8 bases remaining between them. Germline lookup yields CDR1 LGHDT and CDR2 YNNKEL (reference sequence). The CDR3 has 12 residues. The chain's CDR3 is CASSQAEGEQFF. CDR3 DNA: TGTGCCAGCAGCCAAGCCGAGGGGGAGCAGTTCTTC.

The count of this clone is one. The genes are TRBV7-6 and TRBJ1-4, with D perhaps TRBD1 (5 bases). The V end lost 5 bases, the J end lost 5 bases, and 15 bases lay between the germline ends. This CDR3 is built from 15 residues. CDR1 and CDR2 from the germline V gene are SGHVS and FNYEAQ. The CDR3 nucleotides are TGTGCCAGCAGCGTACCGGGACGGGAAAATGAAAAACTGTTTTTT. It translates to CASSVPGRENEKLFF.

This chain uses TRBV4-2 with TRBJ1-2, with 10 bases that match TRBD1. Germline lookup yields CDR1 LGHNA and CDR2 YNFKEQ. V lost 3 bases to trimming and J lost 3 bases; unmatched junction nucleotides: 4. The CDR3 sequence is 15 residues long. The DNA for the CDR3 is TGTGCCAGCAGCCATCGGACAGGGGGGGACTATGGCTACACCTTC. It translates to CASSHRTGGDYGYTF.

The chain employs TRBV7-2 and TRBJ1-3; D unresolved. V was clipped by 2 bases and J by 4 bases, with 3 bases between them. Germline CDR1 SGHTA, CDR2 FQGNSA. This CDR3 region has 12 residues. The CDR3 loop is CASSLPGNTIYF. Written as DNA, the CDR3 is TGTGCCAGCAGCTTACCCGGAAACACCATATATTTT.

This chain uses TRBV18 with TRBJ2-3; D is perhaps TRBD1 (6 bases). The CDR3 consists of 15 residues. Germline V gives CDR1 KGHSH, CDR2 LQKENI. The V end was cut by 3 bases, the J end by 8 bases, with 18 bases between. CDR3: CASSPLSGTRGTQYF. The CDR3 DNA follows: TGTGCCAGCTCACCGCTCTCCGGGACACGGGGTACGCAGTATTTT.

This chain links TRBV11-2 with TRBJ2-6, with D uncertain. The V end was cut by 5 bases, the J end by 0 bases, with 17 bases between. The CDR3 has 18 residues. From germline, CDR1 is SGHAT and CDR2 FQNNGV. The CDR3 nucleotides read TGTGCCAGCAGCCTAAAACTCATAAAGAGCTCTGGGGCCAACGTCCTGACTTTC. Translated: CASSLKLIKSSGANVLTF.

The chain joins TRBV4-1 to TRBJ2-7; D gene ambiguous. The CDR3 extends over 15 amino acids. The germline V gene has CDR1 MGHRA and CDR2 YSYEKL. Trimming left V 3 bases short and J 3 bases short, with 15 bases between. CDR3 in amino acids: CASSHPTQRYYEQYF. In DNA form, the CDR3 reads TGCGCCAGCAGCCACCCCACCCAGCGTTACTACGAGCAGTACTTC.

The V gene is TRBV4-3, the J gene TRBJ2-2, with 7 bases lining up with TRBD1. This CDR3 contains 18 residues. Trimming cost V 0 bases and J 2 bases; bases outside gene matches: 9. Germline values: CDR1 LGHNA, CDR2 YSLEER. The CDR3 sequence: CASSQEPPGTVNTGELFF. The CDR3, as DNA: TGCGCCAGCAGCCAAGAGCCGCCAGGGACAGTCAACACCGGGGAGCTGTTTTTT.

The J gene is TRBJ2-3, the V gene TRBV27; 12 positions match TRBD2. V shed 5 bases and J 0 bases; nucleotides not matched to a gene: 9. The germline CDR1 and CDR2 sequences are MNHEY and SMNVEV (reference sequence). This CDR3 region has 18 residues. The CDR3 is CASSPPLGTSGSTDTQYF. In nucleotides, the CDR3 is TGTGCCAGCAGTCCTCCGCTCGGGACTAGCGGGAGCACAGATACGCAGTATTTT.

V gene TRBV28 combines with J gene TRBJ1-2; D is undetermined. V was shortened by 4 bases and J by 2 bases, with 11 bases between the two germline ends. Germline V gene data show CDR1 as MDHEN and CDR2 as SYDVKM. The CDR3 runs to 14 residues. This chain's CDR3 is CASSSTGRNYGYTF. CDR3 coding DNA: TGTGCCAGCAGTTCCACGGGGAGGAACTATGGCTACACCTTC.